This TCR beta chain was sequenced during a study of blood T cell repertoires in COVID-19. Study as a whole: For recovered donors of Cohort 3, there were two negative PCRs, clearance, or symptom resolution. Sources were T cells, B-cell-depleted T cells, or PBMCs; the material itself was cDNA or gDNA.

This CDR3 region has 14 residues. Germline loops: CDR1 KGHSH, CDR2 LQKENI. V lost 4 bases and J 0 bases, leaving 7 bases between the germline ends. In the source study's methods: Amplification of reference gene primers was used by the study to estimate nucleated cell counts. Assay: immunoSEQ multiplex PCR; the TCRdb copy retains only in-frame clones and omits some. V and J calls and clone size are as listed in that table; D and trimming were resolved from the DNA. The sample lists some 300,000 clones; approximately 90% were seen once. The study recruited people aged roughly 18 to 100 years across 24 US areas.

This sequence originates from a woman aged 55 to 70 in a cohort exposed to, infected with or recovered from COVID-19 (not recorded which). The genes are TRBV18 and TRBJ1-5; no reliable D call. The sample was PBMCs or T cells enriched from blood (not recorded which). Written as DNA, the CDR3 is TGTGCCAGCTCACTCCAGAATAGCAATCAGCCCCAGCATTTT. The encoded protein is CASSLQNSNQPQHF.